This T cell receptor (beta chain) was profiled in a study of blood T cell repertoires in COVID-19 (dated by TCRdb to the early 2020s). For the wider study: The collaborator samples originated in the United States, Italy and Spain and spanned the acute and convalescent phases of COVID-19. The material from the prospective study consisted of cDNA or gDNA derived from T cells, B-cell-depleted T cells, or PBMCs. Subjects who had been exposed to COVID-19, were actively infected with it, or had recovered from it provided the deeply sampled blood TCRbeta repertoires that made up the dataset. The repertoires were released in a freely available public database intended as a resource for research on the immune response to SARS-CoV-2. Samples were obtained from the ongoing ImmuneRACE study (first 160 participants) and from roughly 1,300 subjects provided by 6 global collaborators. Sample metadata almost always included a de-identified subject ID, COVID-19 status, age in years and sex. Where available, HLA class I and class II types were taken from metadata supplied by the sample provider and were not determined by assay-based typing.

The CDR3, cysteine through phenylalanine, is 15 amino acids long. Only the CDR3 part of the read is kept: 45 bases, read in frame from the first base. V and J are truncated by 0 bases and 0 bases respectively, leaving an intervening sequence of 8 bases. CDR1 LGHNA and CDR2 YSLEER were looked up in the germline V gene. The immunoSEQ Assay, a bias-controlled multiplex PCR, was used to amplify TCRbeta CDR3 regions from genomic DNA. The source study handled its data this way. Within the assay, amplification of reference gene primers was used to estimate how many nucleated cells each sample contained. Sequence reads were collapsed and filtered to measure the absolute abundance of every unique TCRbeta CDR3 rearrangement. For each sample, productive Simpson clonality was calculated by taking the square root of Simpson's diversity index across productive rearrangements. TCRdb stores this immuneACCESS table with in-frame sequences only. Part of the clones is absent; in the studies checked, under half of the shortfall reflects unresolved V genes, and no reason is known for the rest. V and J calls plus clone size are reproduced from that table; the DNA served to infer D and trimming. The sample records 360,000 or so clones, roughly 80% of which are singletons. The ten top clones hold approximately 5.4% of the sample.

In the prospective study, participants were 18 to 89 years old, resided in about two dozen geographic areas of the United States, and were enrolled through a virtual design. In the prospective study, cohorts were assigned on the basis of participant-reported clinical history obtained from a screening survey and a study questionnaire. ImmuneRACE Cohort 3 recovered participants were defined by two consecutive negative NP/OP PCR tests, healthcare professional clearance, or symptom resolution. Each participant in the prospective study had whole blood, serum and a nasopharyngeal or oropharyngeal swab collected by mobile phlebotomists. Over a roughly 2-month period, participants in the prospective study had the option of providing additional blood draws and questionnaires. Prospective study blood samples were shipped either frozen or at room temperature before DNA extraction. Note on this clone: Its antigen has not been determined. No clone much larger than this one lies a single base away; base qualities are absent.

Paper-wide results and their limitations: Clinical and demographic metadata were provided uncurated, with the amount varying by source and participant.

This sequence originates from a woman aged 50 to 65 who had recovered from COVID-19. The V and J segments used are TRBV4-3 and TRBJ1-2; there is no confident call for the D gene. The sequencing sample was made of PBMCs or T cells enriched from blood (not recorded which). The CDR3 corresponds to CASSQDAKSNYGYTF. The bases read TGCGCCAGCAGCCAAGACGCTAAGTCTAACTATGGCTACACCTTC.